Given below is one T cell receptor (beta chain) in context. The entry originates in a study of PD-1 blockade in classical Hodgkin lymphoma. TCRdb's copy holds only in-frame clones and misses some; the assay was immunoSEQ multiplex PCR. The sample consists of 30,000 or so clones, 90% to 95% of them appearing once. Time point: newly diagnosed, previously untreated cHL patient sample. V dropped 1 base and J dropped 9; count of bases not matched to a gene: 8. The CDR3 length is 15 residues. Germline V gene lookup returns CDR1 ENHRY and CDR2 SYGVKD. The sequenced sample was peripheral blood mononuclear cells (PBMCs). The clonotype comes from a human donor with classical Hodgkin lymphoma. The chain is built from TRBV10-3 and TRBJ2-1; 8 nucleotides align to TRBD1. This CDR3 is CAISEWGRGQGEQFF. The CDR3 DNA is TGTGCCATCAGTGAGTGGGGCAGGGGGCAAGGTGAGCAGTTCTTC.